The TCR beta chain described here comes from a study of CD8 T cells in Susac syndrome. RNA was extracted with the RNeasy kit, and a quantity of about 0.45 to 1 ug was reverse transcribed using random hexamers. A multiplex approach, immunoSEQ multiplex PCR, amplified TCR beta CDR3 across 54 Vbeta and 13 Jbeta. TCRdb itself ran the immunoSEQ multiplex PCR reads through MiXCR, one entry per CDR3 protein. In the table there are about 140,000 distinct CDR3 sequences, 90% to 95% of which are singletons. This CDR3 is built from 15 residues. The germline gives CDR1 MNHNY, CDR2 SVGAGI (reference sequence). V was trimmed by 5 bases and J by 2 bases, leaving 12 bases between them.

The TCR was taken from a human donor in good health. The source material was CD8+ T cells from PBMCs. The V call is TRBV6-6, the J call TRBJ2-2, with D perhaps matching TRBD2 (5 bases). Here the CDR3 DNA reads TGTGCCAGCAGTCCCGGTCTAGCCAACACCGGGGAGCTGTTTTTT. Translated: CASSPGLANTGELFF.